This TCR beta chain comes out of a study of radiation and T cells in renal cell carcinoma. In the case of this clone: The antigen is undetermined.

General study points: Pretreatment tumor biopsies were lacking, so baseline clonotypes are unknown.

Time point defined: baseline pretreatment blood. Treatment: 15 Gy SBRT to primary tumor, nephrectomy 4 weeks later. Serial blood draws occurred at baseline and 2 and 4 weeks post-SBRT. Here immunoSEQ multiplex PCR was the method, and the copy in TCRdb shows in-frame clones only, minus some. Counted here are roughly 53,000 clones, around 83% occurring once; the ten biggest clones make up roughly a third. V lost 6 bases to trimming and J lost 2 bases; unmatched junction nucleotides: 10. Germline V lookup: CDR1 MNHEY, CDR2 SVGAGI. The CDR3 spans 15 residues. The sequence was collected from a woman aged 65 to 85 with renal cell carcinoma. This chain links TRBV6-5 with TRBJ2-7; 7 bases match TRBD2. The specimen comprised blood, sampled from a patient whose treatment included radiotherapy and nephrectomy. CDR3 loop: CASSPGASGPYEQYF. CDR3 bases: TGTGCCAGCAGCCCCGGGGCTAGCGGCCCCTACGAGCAGTACTTC.